The clone carrying this T cell receptor (beta chain) was counted a few times. The antigen is not known. The data belong to a study of cytomegalovirus exposure and HLA in healthy donors. Study-level information: As released early, the data held 65 million to 90 million unique TCRs from HLA-typed donors.

Regarding the study as a whole: An analysis that was carried out later associated about 17,000 TCR beta sequences with HLA alleles at 0.05 false discovery rate.

Though probably carrying unrecorded immune exposures, donors were nominally healthy at sampling. The study ran its PCR with 60 Vbeta and 13 Jbeta primers. Produced via immunoSEQ multiplex PCR; TCRdb's table is partial and in-frame only. The repertoire includes about 120,000 clones, 75% to 90% of them detected once, and about 1.8% sits in the top ten. Per the germline V gene, CDR1 is MNHEY and CDR2 is SVGAGI. Between the trimmed V and J ends, which lost 5 bases and 5 bases, there was a span of 4 bases. The CDR3 loop spans 11 amino acids. The sequenced sample consisted of PBMCs. The chain combines TRBV6-5 with TRBJ2-1, with D unclear. This TCR was sampled from a man aged 35 to 55 in good health and CMV-seronegative. CDR3: CASSRHNEQFF. CDR3 coding DNA: TGTGCCAGCAGTCGTCACAATGAGCAGTTCTTC.